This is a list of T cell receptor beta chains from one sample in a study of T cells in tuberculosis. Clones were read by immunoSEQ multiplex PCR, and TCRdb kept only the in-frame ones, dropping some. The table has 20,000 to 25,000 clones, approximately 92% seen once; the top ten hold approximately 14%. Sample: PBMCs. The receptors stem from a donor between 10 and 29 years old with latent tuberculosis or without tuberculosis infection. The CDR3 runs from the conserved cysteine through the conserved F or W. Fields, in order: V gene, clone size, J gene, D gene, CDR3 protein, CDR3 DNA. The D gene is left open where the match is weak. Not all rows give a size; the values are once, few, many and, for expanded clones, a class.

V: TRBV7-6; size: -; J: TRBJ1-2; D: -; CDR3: CASSPRTEGGYTF; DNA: TGTGCCAGCAGCCCGCGGACAGAGGGAGGCTACACCTTC
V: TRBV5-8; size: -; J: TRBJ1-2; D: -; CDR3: CASSLRGANYGYTF; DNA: TGTGCCAGCAGCTTACGGGGGGCGAACTATGGCTACACCTTC
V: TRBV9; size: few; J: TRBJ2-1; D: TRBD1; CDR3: CASSVAGQGAGNEQFF; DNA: TGTGCCAGCAGCGTAGCCGGCCAGGGGGCGGGCAATGAGCAGTTCTTC
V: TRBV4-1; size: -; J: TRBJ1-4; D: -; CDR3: CASSLQGASRPVNEKLFF; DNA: TGCGCCAGCAGCCTACAGGGCGCCAGCAGACCCGTTAATGAAAAACTGTTTTTT
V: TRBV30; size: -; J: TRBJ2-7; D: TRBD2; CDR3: CAWRPGLDFYEQYF; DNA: TGTGCCTGGAGGCCGGGACTAGATTTCTACGAGCAGTACTTC
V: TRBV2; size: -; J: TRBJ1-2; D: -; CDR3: CASHGWRYYGYTF; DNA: TGTGCCAGCCACGGGTGGCGGTACTATGGCTACACCTTC
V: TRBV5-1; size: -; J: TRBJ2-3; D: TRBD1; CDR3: CASSPDRGRDTQYF; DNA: TGCGCCAGCAGCCCAGACAGGGGGCGAGATACGCAGTATTTT
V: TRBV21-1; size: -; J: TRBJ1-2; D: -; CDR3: CASSKANSDRGQDGYTF; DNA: TGTGCCAGCAGCAAAGCGAACTCTGACAGGGGGCAGGATGGCTACACCTTC
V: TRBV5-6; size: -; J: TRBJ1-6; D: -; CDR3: CASSLDRRPLTPLHF; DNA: TGTGCCAGCAGCTTGGACAGAAGACCCCTAACGCCCCTCCACTTT
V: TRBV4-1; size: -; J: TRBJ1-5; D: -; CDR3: CASSRDGGSNQPQHF; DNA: TGCGCCAGCAGCCGAGACGGCGGGAGCAATCAGCCCCAGCATTTT
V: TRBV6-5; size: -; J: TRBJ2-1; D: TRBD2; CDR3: CASSSIGTSGEQFF; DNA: TGTGCCAGCAGTTCCATTGGGACTAGCGGTGAGCAGTTCTTC
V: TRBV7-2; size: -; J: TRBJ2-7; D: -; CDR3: CASSLGSGGRYEQYF; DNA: TGTGCCAGCAGCTTAGGGTCCGGGGGGCGGTACGAGCAGTACTTC
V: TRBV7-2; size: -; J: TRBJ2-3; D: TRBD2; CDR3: CASSPGLVSDTQYF; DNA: TGTGCCAGCAGCCCGGGACTAGTGAGCGATACGCAGTATTTT
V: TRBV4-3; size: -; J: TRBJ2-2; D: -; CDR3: CASSPKGENTGELFF; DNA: TGCGCCAGCAGCCCAAAAGGGGAAAACACCGGGGAGCTGTTTTTT
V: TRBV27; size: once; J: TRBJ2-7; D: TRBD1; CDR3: CASGGTGGPLIHEQYF; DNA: TGTGCCAGCGGAGGGACAGGGGGCCCTCTGATCCACGAGCAGTACTTC
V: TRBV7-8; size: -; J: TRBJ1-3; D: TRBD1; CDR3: CASSHPTGMGNTIYF; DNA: TGTGCCAGCAGCCATCCGACAGGGATGGGAAACACCATATATTTT
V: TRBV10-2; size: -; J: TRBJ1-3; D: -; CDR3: CASRAGSGNTIYF; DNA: TGCGCCAGCAGAGCAGGCTCTGGAAACACCATATATTTT
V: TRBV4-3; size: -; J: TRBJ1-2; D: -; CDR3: CASSQTLRKGLNLYYYGYTF; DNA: TGCGCCAGCAGCCAAACCCTCCGAAAGGGACTCAACCTCTATTACTATGGCTACACCTTC
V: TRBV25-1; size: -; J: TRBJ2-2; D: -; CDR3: CASGERSTGELFF; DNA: TGTGCCAGCGGAGAACGGAGCACCGGGGAGCTGTTTTTT
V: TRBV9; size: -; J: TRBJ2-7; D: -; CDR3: CASSVFAGTAYEQYF; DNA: TGTGCCAGCAGCGTATTCGCGGGGACCGCCTACGAGCAGTACTTC
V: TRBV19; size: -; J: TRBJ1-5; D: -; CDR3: CASSLTGGLGNQPQHF; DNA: TGTGCCAGTAGTCTGACAGGAGGTCTAGGCAATCAGCCCCAGCATTTT
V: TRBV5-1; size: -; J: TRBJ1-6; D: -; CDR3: CASSRRTVYNSPLHF; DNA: TGCGCCAGCAGCCGGAGGACAGTATATAATTCACCCCTCCACTTT
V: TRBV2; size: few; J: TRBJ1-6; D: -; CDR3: CASSVGGDGNSPLHF; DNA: TGTGCCAGCAGTGTGGGGGGAGACGGCAATTCACCCCTCCACTTT
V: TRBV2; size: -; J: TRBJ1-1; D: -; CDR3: CASSANPRFGEAFF; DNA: TGTGCCAGCAGTGCGAACCCCAGGTTTGGTGAAGCTTTCTTT
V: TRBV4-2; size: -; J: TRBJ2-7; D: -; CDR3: CASSQDASYVLYEQYF; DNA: TGTGCCAGCAGCCAAGACGCGTCCTACGTTCTCTACGAGCAGTACTTC
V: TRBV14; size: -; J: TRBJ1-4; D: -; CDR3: CASSQVGVELFF; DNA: TGTGCCAGCAGCCAAGTCGGGGTCGAACTGTTTTTT
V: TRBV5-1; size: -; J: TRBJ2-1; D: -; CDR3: CASSLDAWYNEQFF; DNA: TGCGCCAGCAGCTTGGACGCGTGGTACAATGAGCAGTTCTTC
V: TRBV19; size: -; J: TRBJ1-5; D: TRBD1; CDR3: CASSIPLQGERGGPWYQPQHF; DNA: TGTGCCAGTAGTATTCCCTTACAGGGGGAAAGGGGCGGGCCATGGTATCAGCCCCAGCATTTT
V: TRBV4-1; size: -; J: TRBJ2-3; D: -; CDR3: CASSQDRGDTQYF; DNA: TGCGCCAGCAGCCAAGATCGCGGGGATACGCAGTATTTT
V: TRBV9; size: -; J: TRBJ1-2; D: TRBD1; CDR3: CASSRTTGGHGYTF; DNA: TGTGCCAGCAGCCGGACGACAGGGGGCCATGGCTACACCTTC
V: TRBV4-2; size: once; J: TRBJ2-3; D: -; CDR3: CASSQEKLPGDTQYF; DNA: TGTGCCAGCAGCCAAGAAAAGCTGCCGGGAGATACGCAGTATTTT
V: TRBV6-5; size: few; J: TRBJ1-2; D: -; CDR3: CASSYSGELTF; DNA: TGTGCCAGCAGTTACTCAGGGGAATTAACCTTC
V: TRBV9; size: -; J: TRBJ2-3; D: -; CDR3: CASSAGLLQATDTQYF; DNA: TGTGCCAGCAGCGCCGGACTACTCCAAGCGACAGATACGCAGTATTTT
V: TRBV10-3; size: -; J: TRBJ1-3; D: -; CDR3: CAISTANTIYF; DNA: TGTGCCATCAGTACCGCGAACACCATATATTTT
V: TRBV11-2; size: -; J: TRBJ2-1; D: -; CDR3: CASSLDRGDSHNNEQFF; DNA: TGTGCCAGCAGCTTAGATCGAGGGGACTCACACAACAATGAGCAGTTCTTC
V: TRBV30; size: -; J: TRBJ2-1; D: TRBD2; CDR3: CAWASGGADLNEQFF; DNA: TGTGCCTGGGCTAGCGGGGGGGCCGATTTGAATGAGCAGTTCTTC
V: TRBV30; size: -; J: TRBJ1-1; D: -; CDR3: CAWRVPPGQEAFF; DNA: TGTGCCTGGAGGGTTCCACCCGGACAGGAAGCTTTCTTT
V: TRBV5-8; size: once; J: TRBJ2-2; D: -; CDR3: CASSFQFTGELFF; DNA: TGTGCCAGCAGTTTTCAATTCACCGGGGAGCTGTTTTTT
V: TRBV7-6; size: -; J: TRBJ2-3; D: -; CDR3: CASSLLSTDTQYF; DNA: TGTGCCAGCAGCCTCCTTAGCACAGATACGCAGTATTTT
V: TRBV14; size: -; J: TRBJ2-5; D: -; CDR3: CASSQDAGTQYF; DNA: TGTGCCAGCAGCCAAGATGCAGGAACCCAGTACTTC
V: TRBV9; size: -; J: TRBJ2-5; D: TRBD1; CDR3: CASSATWTGQETQYF; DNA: TGTGCCAGCAGCGCTACGTGGACAGGGCAAGAGACCCAGTACTTC
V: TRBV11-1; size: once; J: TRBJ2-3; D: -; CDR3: CASSLPVSDTQYF; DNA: TGTGCCAGCAGCTTACCGGTATCGGATACGCAGTATTTT
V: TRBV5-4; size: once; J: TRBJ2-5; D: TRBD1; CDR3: CASSWPGQGLQETQYF; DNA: TGTGCCAGTAGCTGGCCGGGACAGGGACTCCAAGAGACCCAGTACTTC
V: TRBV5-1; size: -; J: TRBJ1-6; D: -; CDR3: CASSLEVGQGSNSPLHF; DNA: TGCGCCAGCAGCTTGGAGGTCGGGCAGGGCAGTAATTCACCCCTCCACTTT
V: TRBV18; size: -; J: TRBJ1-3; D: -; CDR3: CASSPNTGSGNTIYF; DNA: TGTGCCAGCTCACCAAATACAGGGTCTGGAAACACCATATATTTT
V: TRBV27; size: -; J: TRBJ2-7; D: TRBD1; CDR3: CASSETGGYEQYF; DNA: TGTGCCAGCAGTGAGACAGGGGGCTACGAGCAGTACTTC
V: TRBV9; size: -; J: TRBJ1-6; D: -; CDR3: CASRTDIYSPLHF; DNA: TGTGCCAGCAGGACGGACATCTATTCACCCCTCCACTTT
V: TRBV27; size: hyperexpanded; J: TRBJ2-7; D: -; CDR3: CASSPQSGAHRGEQYF; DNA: TGTGCCAGCAGTCCGCAATCAGGGGCCCATCGGGGCGAGCAGTACTTC
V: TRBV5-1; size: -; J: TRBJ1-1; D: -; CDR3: CASSLAQGIDTEAFF; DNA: TGCGCCAGCAGCTTGGCTCAGGGTATTGACACTGAAGCTTTCTTT
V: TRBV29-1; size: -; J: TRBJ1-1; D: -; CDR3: CSVGRGRTEAFF; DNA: TGCAGCGTTGGTCGGGGGAGGACTGAAGCTTTCTTT
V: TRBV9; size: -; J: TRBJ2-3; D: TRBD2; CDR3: CASSVASGDTDTQYF; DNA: TGTGCCAGCAGCGTAGCCAGCGGGGACACAGATACGCAGTATTTT
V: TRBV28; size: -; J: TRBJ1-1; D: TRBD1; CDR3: CASSSSHQGASEAFF; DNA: TGTGCCAGCAGTTCCTCTCATCAGGGGGCCTCCGAAGCTTTCTTT